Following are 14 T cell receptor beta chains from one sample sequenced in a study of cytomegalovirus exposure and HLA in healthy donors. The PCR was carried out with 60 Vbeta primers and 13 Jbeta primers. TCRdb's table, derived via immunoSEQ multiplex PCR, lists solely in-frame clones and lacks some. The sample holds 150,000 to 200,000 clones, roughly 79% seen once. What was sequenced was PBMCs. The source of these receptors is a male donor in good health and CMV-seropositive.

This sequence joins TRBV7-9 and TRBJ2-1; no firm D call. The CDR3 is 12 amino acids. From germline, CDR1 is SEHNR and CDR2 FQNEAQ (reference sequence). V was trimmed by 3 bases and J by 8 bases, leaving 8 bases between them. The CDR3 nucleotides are TGTGCCAGCAGCTTGATGGGCTATGAGCAGTTCTTC. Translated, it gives CASSLMGYEQFF.

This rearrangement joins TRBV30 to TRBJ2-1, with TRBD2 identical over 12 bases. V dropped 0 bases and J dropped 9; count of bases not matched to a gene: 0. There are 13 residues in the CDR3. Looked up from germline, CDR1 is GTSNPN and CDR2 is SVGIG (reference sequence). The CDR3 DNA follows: TGTGCCTGGAGTGTACTAGCGGGGGGTGAGCAGTTCTTC. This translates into CAWSVLAGGEQFF.

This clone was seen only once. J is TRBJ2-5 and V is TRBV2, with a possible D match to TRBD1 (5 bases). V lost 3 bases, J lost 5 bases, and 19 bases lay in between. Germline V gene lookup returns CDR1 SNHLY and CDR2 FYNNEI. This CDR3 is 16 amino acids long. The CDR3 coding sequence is TGTGCCAGCAGTGAGGAAGCGTCAGGGCTCGGGGAGACCCAGTACTTC. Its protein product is CASSEEASGLGETQYF.

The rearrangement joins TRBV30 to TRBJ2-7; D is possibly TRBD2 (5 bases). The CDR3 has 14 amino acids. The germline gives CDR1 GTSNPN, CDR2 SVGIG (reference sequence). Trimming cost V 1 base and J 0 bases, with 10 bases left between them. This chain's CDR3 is CAWSESGYSYEQYF. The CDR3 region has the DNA TGTGCCTGGAGTGAAAGCGGATACTCCTACGAGCAGTACTTC.

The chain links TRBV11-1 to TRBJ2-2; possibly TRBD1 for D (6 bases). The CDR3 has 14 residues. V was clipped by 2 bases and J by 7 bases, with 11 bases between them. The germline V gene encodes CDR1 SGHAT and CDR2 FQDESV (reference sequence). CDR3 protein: CASSLPLQGGELFF. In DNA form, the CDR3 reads TGTGCCAGCAGCTTACCCTTACAGGGCGGGGAGCTGTTTTTT.

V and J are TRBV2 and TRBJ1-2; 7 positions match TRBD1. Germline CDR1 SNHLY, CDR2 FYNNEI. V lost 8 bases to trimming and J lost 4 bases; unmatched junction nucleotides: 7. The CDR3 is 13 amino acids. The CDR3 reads CASLAGGFYGYTF. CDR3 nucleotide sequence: TGTGCCAGCCTAGCAGGGGGTTTCTATGGCTACACCTTC.

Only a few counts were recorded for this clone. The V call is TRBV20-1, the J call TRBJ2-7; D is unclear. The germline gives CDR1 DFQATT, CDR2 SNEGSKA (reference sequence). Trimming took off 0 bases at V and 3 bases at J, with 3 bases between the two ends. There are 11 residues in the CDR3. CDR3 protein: CSAREYYEQYF. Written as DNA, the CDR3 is TGCAGTGCTAGAGAGTACTACGAGCAGTACTTC.

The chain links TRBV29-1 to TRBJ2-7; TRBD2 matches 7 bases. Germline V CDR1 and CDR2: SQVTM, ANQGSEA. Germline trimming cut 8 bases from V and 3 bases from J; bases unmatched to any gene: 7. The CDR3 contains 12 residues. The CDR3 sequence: CSPPGRGYEQYF. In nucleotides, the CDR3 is TGCAGCCCCCCGGGGAGGGGCTACGAGCAGTACTTC.

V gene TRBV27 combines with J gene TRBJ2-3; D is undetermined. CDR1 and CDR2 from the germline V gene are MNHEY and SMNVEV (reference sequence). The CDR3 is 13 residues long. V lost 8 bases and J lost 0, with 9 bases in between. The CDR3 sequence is CASGGPSTDTQYF. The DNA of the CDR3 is TGTGCCAGCGGCGGCCCTAGCACAGATACGCAGTATTTT.

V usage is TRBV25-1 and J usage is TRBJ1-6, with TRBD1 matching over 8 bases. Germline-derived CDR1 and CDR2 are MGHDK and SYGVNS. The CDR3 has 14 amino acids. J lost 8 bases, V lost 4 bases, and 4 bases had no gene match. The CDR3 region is CASSGTGTYSPLHF. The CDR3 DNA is TGTGCCAGCAGTGGGACAGGGACCTATTCACCCCTCCACTTT.

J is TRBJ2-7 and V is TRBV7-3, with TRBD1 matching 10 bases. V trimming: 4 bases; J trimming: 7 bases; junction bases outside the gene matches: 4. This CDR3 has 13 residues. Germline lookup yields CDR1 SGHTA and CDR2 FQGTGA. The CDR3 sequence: CASSSGQGGEQYF. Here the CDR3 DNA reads TGTGCCAGCAGCTCCGGACAGGGGGGGGAGCAGTACTTC.

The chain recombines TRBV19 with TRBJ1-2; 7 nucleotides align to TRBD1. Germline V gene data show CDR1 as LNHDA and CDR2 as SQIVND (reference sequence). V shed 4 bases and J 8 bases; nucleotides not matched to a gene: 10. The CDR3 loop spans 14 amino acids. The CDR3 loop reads CASSNDRESAGYTF. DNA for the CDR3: TGTGCCAGTAGTAACGACAGGGAATCGGCGGGCTACACCTTC. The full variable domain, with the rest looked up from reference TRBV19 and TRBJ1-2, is DGGITQSPKYLFRKEGQNVTLSCEQNLNHDAMYWYRQDPGQGLRLIYYSQIVNDFQKGDIAEGYSVSREKKESFPLTVTSAQKNPTAFYLCASSNDRESAGYTFGSGTRLTVV.

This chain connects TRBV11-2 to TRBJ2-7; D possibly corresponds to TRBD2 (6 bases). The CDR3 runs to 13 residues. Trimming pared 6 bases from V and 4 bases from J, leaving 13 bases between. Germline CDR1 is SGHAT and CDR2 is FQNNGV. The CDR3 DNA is TGTGCCAGCAGTCCTCTACTAGCTTACGAGCAGTACTTC. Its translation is CASSPLLAYEQYF.

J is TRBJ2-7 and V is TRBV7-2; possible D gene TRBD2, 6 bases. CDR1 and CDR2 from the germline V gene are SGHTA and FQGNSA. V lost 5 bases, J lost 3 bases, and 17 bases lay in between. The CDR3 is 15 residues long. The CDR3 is CASSPPGAGFYEQYF. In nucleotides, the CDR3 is TGTGCCAGCAGCCCGCCCGGGGCGGGGTTCTACGAGCAGTACTTC.